The sequence of this T cell receptor beta chain was determined in a study of cytomegalovirus exposure and HLA in healthy donors. Study conclusions and caveats: The classifier was said to identify cytomegalovirus status with high specificity and sensitivity.

With V trimmed by 0 bases and J by 9 bases, 4 bases remained unmatched. Germline V lookup: CDR1 MRHNA, CDR2 SNTAGT. The CDR3 consists of 15 residues. Here immunoSEQ multiplex PCR was the method, and the copy in TCRdb shows in-frame clones only, minus some. The sample carries 150,000 or so clones, 86% recorded once. A remark on this clone: Its antigen is undetermined.

The chain is built from TRBV6-4 and TRBJ2-1; TRBD2 agrees at 11 bases. This TCR was sampled from a human donor in good health. The sequencing input was PBMCs. The CDR3 is CASSDSTSGKGEQFF. The CDR3 bases are TGTGCCAGCAGTGACTCGACTAGCGGGAAGGGTGAGCAGTTCTTC.